This T cell receptor beta chain was recorded in a study of cytomegalovirus exposure and HLA in healthy donors. The PCR was carried out with 60 Vbeta primers and 13 Jbeta primers. Clones were sequenced by immunoSEQ multiplex PCR, and TCRdb holds only the in-frame ones, with some missing. The table has fewer than 350,000 clones, around nine tenths seen once; the top ten hold roughly 2.1%. The CDR3 has 19 residues. Germline V lookup: CDR1 SGHDN, CDR2 FVKESK. The V and J ends lost 4 bases and 3 bases respectively, with 27 bases between them. The study's findings and limits: The majority of TCR sequences were rare, yet some public TCRs appeared in many donors. Later analysis placed DRB1 highest and HLA-C lowest in TCR association rates, which differed by HLA locus. Because they were indistinguishable, some V segments, including TRBV6-2 and TRBV6-3, were excluded.

To note about this clone: What it recognizes is unknown.

This TCR came from a woman aged 18 to 35 in good health and CMV-seronegative. V usage is TRBV14 and J usage is TRBJ1-2, with D perhaps matching TRBD1 (6 bases). Sequencing input: PBMCs. DNA of the CDR3: TGTGCCAGCAGCCGATTGGGGGACCGTACCGGGACACTTGACTATGGCTACACCTTC. This encodes CASSRLGDRTGTLDYGYTF.